This TCR beta chain was recorded in a study of a mutant IDH1 vaccine in newly diagnosed glioma. Looking at the study overall: Earlier care involved radiotherapy, temozolomide, or both, and the majority received both. General study results and limits: Vaccination induced immune responses in around 95% of patients.

As for this clone: Its antigen is unidentified.

Germline CDR1 KGHSH, CDR2 LQKENI. Trimming removed 2 bases from V and 1 base from J, with 7 bases in between. The CDR3 consists of 14 residues. The repertoire was sequenced with immunoSEQ multiplex PCR; TCRdb's copy has only in-frame clones and lacks some. The data show tens of thousands of clones, approximately 85% seen once. The time point denotes: week 23, last vaccination. Doses of 300 ug of mutant IDH1 20-mer peptide were given with topical imiquimod. This sequence originates from a woman aged 45-60 years with glioma. The chain is built from TRBV18 and TRBJ2-3; tentative D call: TRBD2 (6 bases). The material sequenced was PBMCs, taken from a glioma patient whose treatment included an IDH1 peptide vaccine. CDR3 in amino acids: CASSPERGTDTQYF. CDR3 nucleotides: TGTGCCAGCTCACCAGAGCGGGGCACAGATACGCAGTATTTT.